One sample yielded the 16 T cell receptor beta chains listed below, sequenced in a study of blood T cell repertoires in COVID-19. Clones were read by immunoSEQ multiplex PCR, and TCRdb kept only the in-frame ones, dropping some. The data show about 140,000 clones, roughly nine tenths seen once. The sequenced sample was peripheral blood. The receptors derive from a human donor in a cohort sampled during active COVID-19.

The CDR3 DNA follows: TGTGCCACCGCTGGGCAAATCCAAGAGACCCAGTACTTC. This codes for CATAGQIQETQYF. This sequence joins TRBV15 and TRBJ2-5; D is unresolved. The CDR3 has 13 residues. The germline CDR1 and CDR2 sequences are LNHNV and YYDKDF (reference sequence). The V end lost 8 bases, the J end lost 1 base, and 11 bases lay between the germline ends.

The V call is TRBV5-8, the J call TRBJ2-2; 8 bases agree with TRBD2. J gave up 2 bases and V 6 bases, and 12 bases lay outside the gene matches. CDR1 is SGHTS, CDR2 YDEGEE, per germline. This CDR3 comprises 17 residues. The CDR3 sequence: CASTQPGGQINTGELFF. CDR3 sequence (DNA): TGTGCCAGCACCCAACCGGGGGGGCAGATAAACACCGGGGAGCTGTTTTTT.

CDR3: CASSLKPSPGTGSEQFF. In nucleotides, the CDR3 is TGTGCCAGCAGTTTAAAGCCCTCCCCCGGGACAGGGAGTGAGCAGTTCTTC. V usage is TRBV27 and J usage is TRBJ2-1, with TRBD1 identical over 9 bases. After removal of 2 bases from V and 9 bases from J, the junction contained 14 bases not matched to a gene. Germline-derived CDR1 and CDR2 are MNHEY and SMNVEV (reference sequence). The CDR3 length is 17 residues.

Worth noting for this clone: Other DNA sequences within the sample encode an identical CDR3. CDR3 sequence: CASSYRGGSYNSPLHF. The CDR3 DNA sequence: TGTGCCAGCAGTTATAGGGGGGGCTCCTATAATTCACCCCTCCACTTT. V gene TRBV6-6 combines with J gene TRBJ1-6; a possible D gene is TRBD1 (6 bases). V lost 3 bases and J 0 bases, leaving 9 bases between the germline ends. The CDR3 loop spans 16 amino acids. Germline V gives CDR1 MNHNY, CDR2 SVGAGI (reference sequence).

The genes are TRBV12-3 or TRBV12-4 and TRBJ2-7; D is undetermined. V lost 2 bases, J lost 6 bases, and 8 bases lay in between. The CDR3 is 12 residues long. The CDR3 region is CASSLNAAEQYF. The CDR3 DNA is TGTGCCAGCAGTTTAAATGCGGCCGAGCAGTACTTC.

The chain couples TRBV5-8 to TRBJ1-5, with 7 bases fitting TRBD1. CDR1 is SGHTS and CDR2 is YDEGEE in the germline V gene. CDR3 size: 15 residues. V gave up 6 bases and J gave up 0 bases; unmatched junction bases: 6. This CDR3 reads CASTTGTVSNQPQHF. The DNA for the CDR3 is TGTGCCAGCACGACAGGGACAGTTAGCAATCAGCCCCAGCATTTT.

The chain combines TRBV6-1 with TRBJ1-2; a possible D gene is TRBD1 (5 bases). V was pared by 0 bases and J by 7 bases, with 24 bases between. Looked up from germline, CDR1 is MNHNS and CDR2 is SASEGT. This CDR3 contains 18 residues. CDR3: CASSEAVNDGGRLRGYTF. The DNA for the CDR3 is TGTGCCAGCAGTGAAGCAGTAAATGACGGGGGAAGGTTGCGTGGCTACACCTTC.

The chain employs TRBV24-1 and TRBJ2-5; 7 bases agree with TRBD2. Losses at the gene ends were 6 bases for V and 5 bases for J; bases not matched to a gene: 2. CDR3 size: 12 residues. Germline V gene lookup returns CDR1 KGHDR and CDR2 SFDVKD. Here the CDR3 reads CATSRGVETQYF. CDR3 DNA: TGTGCCACCAGTCGGGGGGTCGAGACCCAGTACTTC.

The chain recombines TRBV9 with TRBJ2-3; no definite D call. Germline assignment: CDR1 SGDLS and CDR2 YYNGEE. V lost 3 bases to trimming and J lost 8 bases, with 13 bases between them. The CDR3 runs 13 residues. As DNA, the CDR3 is TGTGCCAGCAGCGCCCGACTGGCCTTTACGCAGTATTTT. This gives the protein CASSARLAFTQYF.

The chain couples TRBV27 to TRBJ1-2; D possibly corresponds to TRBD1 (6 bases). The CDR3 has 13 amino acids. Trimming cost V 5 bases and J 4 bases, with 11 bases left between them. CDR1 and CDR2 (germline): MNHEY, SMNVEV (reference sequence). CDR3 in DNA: TGTGCCAGCAGTCTTGACAGGTTCTATGGCTACACCTTC. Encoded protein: CASSLDRFYGYTF.

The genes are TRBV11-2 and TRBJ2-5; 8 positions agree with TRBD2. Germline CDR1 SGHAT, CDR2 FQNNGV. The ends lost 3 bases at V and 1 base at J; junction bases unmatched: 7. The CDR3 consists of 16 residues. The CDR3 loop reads CASSFQAGALQETQYF. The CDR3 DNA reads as TGTGCCAGCAGCTTCCAAGCGGGGGCCCTCCAAGAGACCCAGTACTTC.

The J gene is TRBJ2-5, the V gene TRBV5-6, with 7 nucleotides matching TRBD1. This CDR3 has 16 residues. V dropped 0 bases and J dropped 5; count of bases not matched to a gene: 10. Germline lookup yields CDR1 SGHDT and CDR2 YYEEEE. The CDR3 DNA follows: TGTGCCAGCAGCTTGGAGGTAGGGACAGTGTTTGAGACCCAGTACTTC. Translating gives CASSLEVGTVFETQYF. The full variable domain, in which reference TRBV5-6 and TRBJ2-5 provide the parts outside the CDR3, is DAGVTQSPTHLIKTRGQQVTLRCSPKSGHDTVSWYQQALGQGPQFIFQYYEEEERQRGNFPDRFSGHQFPNYSSELNVNALLLGDSALYLCASSLEVGTVFETQYFGPGTRLLVL.

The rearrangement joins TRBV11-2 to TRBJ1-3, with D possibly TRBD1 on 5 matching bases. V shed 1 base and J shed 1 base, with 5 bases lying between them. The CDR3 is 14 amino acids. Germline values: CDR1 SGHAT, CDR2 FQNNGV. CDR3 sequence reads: CASSLGQSGNTIYF. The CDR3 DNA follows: TGTGCCAGCAGCTTAGGACAGTCTGGAAACACCATATATTTT.

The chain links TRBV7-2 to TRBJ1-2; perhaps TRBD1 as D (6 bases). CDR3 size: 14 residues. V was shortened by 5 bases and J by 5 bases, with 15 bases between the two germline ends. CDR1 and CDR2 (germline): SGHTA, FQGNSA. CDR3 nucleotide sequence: TGTGCCAGCAGCCCTGGGACACCTACTTATGGCTACACCTTC. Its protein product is CASSPGTPTYGYTF.

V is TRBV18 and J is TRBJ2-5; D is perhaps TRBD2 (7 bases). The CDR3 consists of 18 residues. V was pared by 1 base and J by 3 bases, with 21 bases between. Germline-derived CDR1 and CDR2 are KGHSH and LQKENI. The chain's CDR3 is CASSPQSSWGGQKETQYF. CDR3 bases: TGTGCCAGCTCACCACAATCATCGTGGGGGGGCCAAAAAGAGACCCAGTACTTC.

The CDR3, as DNA: TGCGCCAGCAGCTTGGCGGGACTCCGCACAGATACGCAGTATTTT. Translating gives CASSLAGLRTDTQYF. The chain uses TRBV5-1 and TRBJ2-3, with D possibly matching TRBD2 (6 bases). Per germline, CDR1 SGHRS and CDR2 YFSETQ. The CDR3 runs 15 residues. The V end was cut by 0 bases, the J end by 1 base, with 9 bases between.